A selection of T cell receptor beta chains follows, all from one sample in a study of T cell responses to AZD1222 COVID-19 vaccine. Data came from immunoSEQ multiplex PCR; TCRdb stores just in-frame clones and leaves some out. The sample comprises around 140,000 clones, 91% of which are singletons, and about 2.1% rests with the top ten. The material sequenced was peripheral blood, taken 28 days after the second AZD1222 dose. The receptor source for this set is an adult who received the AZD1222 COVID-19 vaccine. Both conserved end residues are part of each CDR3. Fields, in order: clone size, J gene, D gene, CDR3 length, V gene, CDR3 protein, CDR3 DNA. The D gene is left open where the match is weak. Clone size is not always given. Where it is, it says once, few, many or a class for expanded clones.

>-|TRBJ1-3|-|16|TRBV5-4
CASSQGARRDGNTIYF
TGTGCCAGCAGCCAAGGGGCCCGCCGTGACGGAAACACCATATATTTT
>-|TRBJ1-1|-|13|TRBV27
CASSSGQNTEAFF
TGTGCCAGCAGTTCGGGACAGAACACTGAAGCTTTCTTT
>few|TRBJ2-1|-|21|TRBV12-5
CASGLVYLEVGFGRSYNEQFF
TGTGCTAGTGGTTTGGTTTATTTGGAGGTGGGGTTCGGTCGCTCCTACAATGAGCAGTTCTTC
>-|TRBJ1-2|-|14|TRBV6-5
CASSLAGGSYGYTF
TGTGCCAGCAGTTTGGCGGGGGGAAGCTATGGCTACACCTTC
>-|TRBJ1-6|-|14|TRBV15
CATTPGTENSPLHF
TGTGCCACAACGCCCGGGACGGAGAATTCACCCCTCCACTTT
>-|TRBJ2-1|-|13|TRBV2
CASAGELYNEQFF
TGTGCCAGCGCCGGGGAACTATACAATGAGCAGTTCTTC
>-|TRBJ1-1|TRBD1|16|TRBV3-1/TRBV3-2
CASSTGQAELNTEAFF
TGTGCCAGCAGCACCGGACAGGCCGAATTGAACACTGAAGCTTTCTTT
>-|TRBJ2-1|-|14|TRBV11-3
CASSLRAPYNEQFF
TGTGCCAGCAGCCTAAGGGCACCCTACAATGAGCAGTTCTTC
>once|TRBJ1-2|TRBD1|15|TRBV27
CASSLGPQGADGYTF
TGTGCCAGCAGTTTGGGGCCCCAGGGGGCTGATGGCTACACCTTC
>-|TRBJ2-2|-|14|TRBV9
CASSVVGGTGELFF
TGTGCCAGCAGCGTAGTCGGAGGAACCGGGGAGCTGTTTTTT